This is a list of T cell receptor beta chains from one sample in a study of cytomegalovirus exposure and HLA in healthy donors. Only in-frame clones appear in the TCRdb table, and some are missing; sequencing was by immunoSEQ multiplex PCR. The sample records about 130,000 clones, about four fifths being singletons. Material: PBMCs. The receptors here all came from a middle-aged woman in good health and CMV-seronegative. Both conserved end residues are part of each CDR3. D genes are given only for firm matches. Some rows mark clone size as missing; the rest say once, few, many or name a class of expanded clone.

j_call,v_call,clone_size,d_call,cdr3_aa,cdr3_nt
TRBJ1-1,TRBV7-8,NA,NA,CASSLGQGSWNTEAFF,TGTGCCAGCAGCTTAGGGCAGGGGAGTTGGAACACTGAAGCTTTCTTT
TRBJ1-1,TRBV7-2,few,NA,CASTSLGGTEAFF,TGTGCCAGCACCTCCCTTGGGGGGACTGAAGCTTTCTTT
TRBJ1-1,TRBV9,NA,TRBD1,CASSSTGESAFF,TGTGCCAGCAGCTCGACAGGGGAATCGGCTTTCTTT
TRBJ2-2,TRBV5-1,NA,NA,CASSLALNTGELFF,TGCGCCAGCAGCTTGGCCCTAAACACCGGGGAGCTGTTTTTT
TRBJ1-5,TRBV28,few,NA,CASIGDSNQPQHF,TGTGCCAGCATAGGGGATAGCAATCAGCCCCAGCATTTT
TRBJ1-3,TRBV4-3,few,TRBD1,CASSQGSGGQGHTIYF,TGCGCCAGCAGCCAAGGTTCGGGGGGACAGGGTCACACCATATATTTT
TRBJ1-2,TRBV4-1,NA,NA,CASSPGGGLRGYTF,TGCGCCAGCAGCCCAGGTGGGGGCTTGCGGGGCTACACCTTC
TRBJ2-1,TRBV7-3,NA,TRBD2,CASSLTVTTGGPVFF,TGTGCCAGCAGCTTAACCGTCACAACGGGGGGGCCAGTCTTCTTC
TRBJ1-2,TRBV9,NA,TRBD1,CASSLLSTGGGYGYTF,TGTGCCAGCAGCTTGCTCTCTACAGGGGGCGGCTATGGCTACACCTTC
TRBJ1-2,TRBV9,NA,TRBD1,CASSGKYDRGRGYTF,TGTGCCAGCAGCGGAAAATACGACAGGGGGCGAGGCTACACCTTC
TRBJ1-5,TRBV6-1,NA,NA,CASSESFWGHQPQHF,TGTGCCAGCAGTGAATCTTTCTGGGGGCATCAGCCCCAGCATTTT
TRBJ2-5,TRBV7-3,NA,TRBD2,CASSLGTGLAGGETQYF,TGTGCCAGCAGCTTAGGGACGGGACTAGCGGGAGGGGAGACCCAGTACTTC
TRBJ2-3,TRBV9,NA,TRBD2,CASSETGTTVTQYF,TGTGCCAGCAGCGAAACCGGGACTACAGTTACGCAGTATTTT
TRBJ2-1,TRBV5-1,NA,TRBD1,CASSLGTGYNEQFF,TGCGCCAGCAGCTTGGGGACAGGCTACAATGAGCAGTTCTTC
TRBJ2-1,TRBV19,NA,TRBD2,CASSIYGTSGYNEQFF,TGTGCCAGTAGTATTTACGGGACTAGCGGTTACAATGAGCAGTTCTTC
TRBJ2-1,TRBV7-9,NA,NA,CASSRDSPGDNEQFF,TGTGCCAGCAGCCGGGACTCCCCCGGCGACAATGAGCAGTTCTTC
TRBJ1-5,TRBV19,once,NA,CASSISGGNQPQHF,TGTGCCAGTAGTATATCGGGAGGGAATCAGCCCCAGCATTTT
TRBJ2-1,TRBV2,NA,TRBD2,CASSVTSGSRNEQFF,TGTGCCAGCAGTGTTACTAGCGGGAGTAGGAATGAGCAGTTCTTC
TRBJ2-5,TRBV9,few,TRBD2,CASSVAAAGGQETQYF,TGTGCCAGCAGCGTAGCCGCGGCGGGGGGGCAAGAGACCCAGTACTTC
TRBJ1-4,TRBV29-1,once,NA,CSVEDYGEKLFF,TGCAGCGTTGAAGATTATGGCGAAAAACTGTTTTTT
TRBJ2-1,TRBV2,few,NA,CASSTYNEQFF,TGTGCCAGCAGCACCTACAATGAGCAGTTCTTC
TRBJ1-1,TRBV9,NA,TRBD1,CASSEGAAKKGNTEAFF,TGTGCCAGCAGCGAGGGGGCCGCGAAGAAGGGCAACACTGAAGCTTTCTTT
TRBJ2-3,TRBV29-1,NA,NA,CSVDGSVADTQYF,TGCAGCGTTGACGGGAGTGTCGCAGATACGCAGTATTTT
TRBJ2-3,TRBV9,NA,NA,CASSVGPKSGTDTQYF,TGTGCCAGCAGCGTAGGCCCTAAAAGTGGCACAGATACGCAGTATTTT
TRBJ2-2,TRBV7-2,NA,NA,CASTPLGGMNTGELFF,TGTGCCAGCACCCCTTTGGGAGGAATGAACACCGGGGAGCTGTTTTTT